The 5 T cell receptor beta chains below all came from one sample that was sequenced in a study of response to subunit inactivated influenza vaccine. TCRdb reanalysed the RT-PCR reads using MiXCR and keeps one entry per CDR3 protein. The table shows roughly 790,000 distinct CDR3 sequences, with 21% occurring only once. The sample here was PBMCs from blood, taken about 5 days after vaccination. The receptors here all came from a man aged 50-60 years who received an inactivated influenza vaccine.

Only a few counts were recorded for this clonotype. The rearrangement links TRBV20-1 to TRBJ2-3; D unclear. V was trimmed by 6 bases and J by 7 bases, leaving 11 bases between them. CDR3 size: 11 residues. CDR1 is DFQATT and CDR2 is SNEGSKA in the germline V gene (reference sequence). CDR3 residues: CSAALRYTQYF. In DNA, the CDR3 is TGCAGTGCAGCTTTAAGATATACGCAGTATTTT.

The rearrangement joins TRBV24-1 to TRBJ2-1; unclear D gene. Germline CDR1 KGHDR, CDR2 SFDVKD. The CDR3 has 14 amino acids. With 6 bases removed from V and 6 bases from J, the gap between germline ends came to 14 bases. The DNA of the CDR3 is TGTGCCACCAGTCCGGCAGCTAACACCAATGAGCAGTTCTTC. It encodes CATSPAANTNEQFF.

This clonotype was seen more than once but under ten times. The chain employs TRBV5-1 and TRBJ2-5; TRBD2 aligns across 12 bases. Germline V gene lookup returns CDR1 SGHRS and CDR2 YFSETQ. CDR3 length equals 16 residues. After removal of 1 base from V and 3 bases from J, the junction contained 4 bases not matched to a gene. The CDR3 sequence: CASSLFPSGGEETQYF. As DNA, the CDR3 is TGCGCCAGCAGCTTGTTTCCTAGCGGGGGGGAAGAGACCCAGTACTTC.

This rearrangement joins TRBV29-1 to TRBJ2-1; 9 bases fit TRBD2. CDR3 length: 15 amino acids. CDR1 is SQVTM, CDR2 ANQGSEA, per germline. V lost 6 bases, J lost 7 bases, and 13 bases stayed unmatched. CDR3 in amino acids: CSVVLSGRFWNEQFF. The CDR3 region has the DNA TGCAGCGTGGTCCTTAGCGGGAGATTCTGGAATGAGCAGTTCTTC.

Comments on this clonotype: It is likely a read error, because the conserved phenylalanine at the end of the CDR3 is missing. The chain uses TRBV20-1 and TRBJ2-7; 7 positions agree with TRBD1. This CDR3 is 15 amino acids long. Germline V gene sequence: CDR1 DFQATT, CDR2 SNEGSKA (reference sequence). Unmatched junction bases numbered 12, after V lost 4 bases and J lost 3 bases. In nucleotides, the CDR3 is TGCAGTGCTACCAATGACAGGGTCACGGTCTACGAGCAGTACCTC. It yields the protein CSATNDRVTVYEQYL.